This entry lists 32 T cell receptor beta chains sequenced from one sample in a study of Ad26.COV2.S vaccination and SARS-CoV-2 variants. The protocol was immunoSEQ multiplex PCR, while the TCRdb copy is restricted to in-frame clones and leaves out a portion. The repertoire has about 350,000 clones, 75% to 90% of them found once; the top ten carry roughly 10%. Described treatment: 15 to 20 received Ad26.COV2.S at low or high dose, single or two shots; about 5 received placebo; per-sample allocation not given. It was on day 63 after the first vaccine or placebo injection that samples were taken. Sequences were derived from peripheral blood, sampled in a trial of Ad26.COV2.S vaccine versus placebo. These receptors were obtained from a person aged 18-60 years who received the Ad26.COV2.S COVID-19 vaccine or a placebo.

V is TRBV27 and J is TRBJ1-1; D might be TRBD1 (5 bases). V dropped 4 bases and J dropped 2 bases, with 8 bases sitting between them. The CDR3 covers 13 residues. Germline CDR1 and CDR2: MNHEY and SMNVEV (reference sequence). CDR3 nucleotide sequence: TGTGCCAGCAGTTCTCAGGGTAACACTGAAGCTTTCTTT. Amino acid sequence: CASSSQGNTEAFF.

This clone was seen a few times. The chain is built from TRBV28 and TRBJ2-7; D is ambiguous. The CDR3 contains 11 residues. Per the germline V gene, CDR1 is MDHEN and CDR2 is SYDVKM. V was shortened by 3 bases and J by 2 bases, with 2 bases between the two germline ends. The CDR3 region is CASSLAYEQYF. The CDR3 coding sequence is TGTGCCAGCAGTTTGGCCTACGAGCAGTACTTC.

The rearrangement links TRBV7-9 to TRBJ1-4; the D gene is possibly TRBD1 (6 bases). V lost 0 bases and J lost 5, with 16 bases in between. The germline V gene encodes CDR1 SEHNR and CDR2 FQNEAQ (reference sequence). The CDR3 spans 17 residues. This CDR3 is CASSLATGGPLNEKLFF. In DNA, the CDR3 is TGTGCCAGCAGCTTAGCGACCGGGGGGCCCTTGAATGAAAAACTGTTTTTT. Drawing the rest from reference TRBV7-9 and TRBJ1-4, the complete variable domain is DTGVSQNPRHKITKRGQNVTFRCDPISEHNRLYWYRQTLGQGPEFLTYFQNEAQLEKSRLLSDRFSAERPKGSFSTLEIQRTEQGDSAMYLCASSLATGGPLNEKLFFGSGTQLSVL.

V is TRBV28 and J is TRBJ2-7; no reliable D call. Trimming cost V 2 bases and J 5 bases, with 16 bases left between them. CDR1 is MDHEN, CDR2 SYDVKM, per germline. The CDR3 has 15 amino acids. The CDR3 is CASSLLSQLANEQYF. The CDR3 nucleotides are TGTGCCAGCAGTTTACTTTCACAGCTCGCCAACGAGCAGTACTTC.

The chain couples TRBV7-3 to TRBJ2-1, with TRBD1 as a possible D gene (6 bases). The CDR3 has 16 residues. Germline V lookup: CDR1 SGHTA, CDR2 FQGTGA. The germline V and J ends were trimmed by 1 base and 2 bases, with 12 bases remaining between them. Written as DNA, the CDR3 is TGTGCCAGCAGCTTAAAGGGGGTCTCAACCTACAATGAGCAGTTCTTC. It translates to CASSLKGVSTYNEQFF.

This clone has only one observation. This chain uses TRBV28 with TRBJ2-5; D gene uncertain. The CDR3 totals 16 residues. V gave up 6 bases and J gave up 6 bases, with 23 bases separating them. Germline values: CDR1 MDHEN, CDR2 SYDVKM. The CDR3 spells CASRRLEPAQPQTQYF. In DNA, the CDR3 is TGTGCCAGCAGGCGGCTAGAACCGGCCCAACCTCAGACCCAGTACTTC.

The chain employs TRBV18 and TRBJ2-1, with 9 nucleotides matching TRBD2. Germline loops: CDR1 KGHSH, CDR2 LQKENI. V dropped 4 bases and J dropped 9; count of bases not matched to a gene: 10. The length of the CDR3 is 15 residues. CDR3 protein: CASSLAGAGYSEQFF. CDR3 nucleotide sequence: TGTGCCAGCTCACTAGCGGGAGCAGGTTATAGTGAGCAGTTCTTC.

The V and J genes are TRBV6-1 and TRBJ1-6; 7 bases match TRBD1. Germline V gene data show CDR1 as MNHNS and CDR2 as SASEGT. The CDR3 consists of 17 residues. V was pared by 3 bases and J by 6 bases, with 11 bases of the junction left unmatched. CDR3 in DNA: TGTGCCAGCAGTGACCAAAACAGGGGTCGGGTTAATTCACCCCTCCACTTT. Translated: CASSDQNRGRVNSPLHF.

CDR3 DNA: TGTGCCAGCACCGCGGACGGCATGGTCGGTGAGCAGTTCTTC. Encoded protein: CASTADGMVGEQFF. V and J are TRBV2 and TRBJ2-1; no reliable D call. Germline V gene lookup returns CDR1 SNHLY and CDR2 FYNNEI. The CDR3 consists of 14 residues. Trimming removed 7 bases from V and 9 bases from J, with 19 bases in between.

The J gene is TRBJ1-2, the V gene TRBV7-8; D gene unclear. The CDR3 runs 13 residues. Germline CDR1 and CDR2: SGHVS and FQNEAQ. Trimming removed 2 bases at V and 3 bases at J, with 7 bases between. CDR3 residues: CASSLRTDYGYTF. CDR3 in DNA: TGTGCCAGCAGCTTAAGGACGGACTATGGCTACACCTTC.

The genes are TRBV5-5 and TRBJ1-2; TRBD1 matches 12 bases. This CDR3 region has 16 residues. The trim removed 2 bases at V and 3 bases at J, leaving 5 bases unmatched. Germline V lookup: CDR1 SGHKS, CDR2 YYEKEE (reference sequence). The CDR3 reads CASSFTGTGGHYGYTF. CDR3 bases: TGTGCCAGCAGCTTTACCGGGACAGGGGGCCACTATGGCTACACCTTC. The full variable domain, with the rest looked up from reference TRBV5-5 and TRBJ1-2, is DAGVTQSPTHLIKTRGQQVTLRCSPISGHKSVSWYQQVLGQGPQFIFQYYEKEERGRGNFPDRFSARQFPNYSSELNVNALLLGDSALYLCASSFTGTGGHYGYTFGSGTRLTVV.

This clone was found a few times. This chain joins TRBV5-4 and TRBJ1-6; D uncertain. This CDR3 has 13 residues. V lost 0 bases and J 7 bases, leaving 5 bases between the germline ends. Looked up from germline, CDR1 is SGHNT and CDR2 is YYREEE (reference sequence). The CDR3 loop reads CASSLGGNSPLHF. In nucleotides, the CDR3 is TGTGCCAGCAGCTTGGGTGGGAATTCACCCCTCCACTTT.

The CDR3 bases are TGTGCCAGCAGTTTGGCGGGAGGGTCTAATGAAAAACTGTTTTTT. It specifies CASSLAGGSNEKLFF. The V gene is TRBV28, the J gene TRBJ1-4; D gene uncertain. This CDR3 spans 15 amino acids. V was shortened by 3 bases and J by 3 bases, with 11 bases between the two germline ends. Germline V gene sequence: CDR1 MDHEN, CDR2 SYDVKM. The whole variable domain, filled in from reference TRBV28 and TRBJ1-4, reads DVKVTQSSRYLVKRTGEKVFLECVQDMDHENMFWYRQDPGLGLRLIYFSYDVKMKEKGDIPEGYSVSREKKERFSLILESASTNQTSMYLCASSLAGGSNEKLFFGSGTQLSVL.

This clone appeared a single time. The chain has TRBV10-1 and TRBJ2-3; 10 nucleotides align to TRBD1. The CDR3 runs 14 residues. The germline CDR1 and CDR2 sequences are WNHNN and SYGVQD (reference sequence). V was clipped by 5 bases and J by 4 bases; unmatched bases: 3. The DNA of the CDR3 is TGCGCCAGCAGTCCGGGACAGGGGTCAGATACGCAGTATTTT. It is translated as CASSPGQGSDTQYF.

This chain connects TRBV19 to TRBJ1-3; D is undetermined. Germline lookup yields CDR1 LNHDA and CDR2 SQIVND (reference sequence). V shed 5 bases and J shed 0 bases, with 8 bases lying between them. The CDR3 is 14 amino acids. The CDR3 DNA reads as TGTGCCAGTAGTCAGCAGAGCTCTGGAAACACCATATATTTT. Translating gives CASSQQSSGNTIYF.

The chain is built from TRBV11-2 and TRBJ2-7; D gene uncertain. The CDR3 consists of 15 residues. The germline CDR1 and CDR2 sequences are SGHAT and FQNNGV. The germline V and J ends were trimmed by 4 bases and 9 bases, with 22 bases remaining between them. The CDR3 DNA reads as TGTGCCAGCAGCTCGGTACGACATCCATATCAGAGGCAGTACTTC. It yields the protein CASSSVRHPYQRQYF.

This sequence joins TRBV18 and TRBJ2-1; 15 positions agree with TRBD2. Germline values: CDR1 KGHSH, CDR2 LQKENI. Losses at the gene ends were 4 bases for V and 3 bases for J; bases not matched to a gene: 4. This CDR3 is 17 amino acids long. The CDR3: CASSRGLAGGGYNEQFF. The CDR3, as DNA: TGTGCCAGCTCACGGGGACTAGCGGGAGGCGGCTACAATGAGCAGTTCTTC.

This clone came up once. The V call is TRBV2, the J call TRBJ1-5; D is uncertain. From germline, CDR1 is SNHLY and CDR2 FYNNEI. The CDR3 runs 8 residues. Trimming cost V 7 bases and J 12 bases, with 4 bases left between them. The CDR3 nucleotides read TGTGCCAGCAAGGTCCAGCATTTT. It codes for CASKVQHF.

This chain connects TRBV7-9 to TRBJ2-2; 13 bases are a match to TRBD2. CDR1 is SEHNR, CDR2 FQNEAQ, per germline (reference sequence). With V trimmed by 10 bases and J by 3 bases, 5 bases remained unmatched. The CDR3 length is 15 residues. CDR3 residues: CATGTSGKYTGELFF. CDR3 nucleotides: TGTGCCACCGGGACTAGCGGGAAATACACCGGGGAGCTGTTTTTT.

A single count supports this clone. The genes are TRBV10-3 and TRBJ2-1, with unresolved D. CDR3 size: 15 residues. Germline lookup yields CDR1 ENHRY and CDR2 SYGVKD. V was shortened by 7 bases and J by 8 bases, with 21 bases between the two germline ends. The CDR3 spells CAIKPTDTLGDEQFF. The CDR3 nucleotides are TGTGCCATCAAGCCTACGGATACCTTAGGCGATGAGCAGTTCTTC.

For this clone: This specimen includes other DNA sequences encoding the same CDR3. V is TRBV4-3 and J is TRBJ1-5, with D possibly matching TRBD1 (5 bases). The length of the CDR3 is 16 residues. The V and J ends lost 0 bases and 2 bases respectively, with 11 bases between them. Germline lookup yields CDR1 LGHNA and CDR2 YSLEER. The CDR3 DNA follows: TGCGCCAGCAGCCAAGATCTACGGGGGGGCAATCAGCCCCAGCATTTT. Translation: CASSQDLRGGNQPQHF.

The genes are TRBV7-2 and TRBJ1-2, with TRBD1 matching 8 bases. CDR3 length equals 14 residues. Germline lookup yields CDR1 SGHTA and CDR2 FQGNSA. Trimming cost V 5 bases and J 3 bases; bases outside gene matches: 5. This chain's CDR3 is CASSPRTGYYGYTF. CDR3 coding DNA: TGTGCCAGCAGCCCTAGGACAGGGTACTATGGCTACACCTTC.

The rearrangement joins TRBV9 to TRBJ1-5; maybe TRBD1 (5 bases). This CDR3 has 16 amino acids. From germline, CDR1 is SGDLS and CDR2 YYNGEE. Trimming left V 0 bases short and J 1 base short, with 11 bases between. This CDR3 is CASSVDGGRSNQPQHF. CDR3 nucleotides: TGTGCCAGCAGCGTAGATGGGGGACGGAGCAATCAGCCCCAGCATTTT.

The V call is TRBV29-1, the J call TRBJ1-1; TRBD1 matches at 7 bases. Germline V lookup: CDR1 SQVTM, CDR2 ANQGSEA. V lost 1 base to trimming and J lost 4 bases; unmatched junction nucleotides: 6. The CDR3 runs 14 residues. CDR3 coding DNA: TGCAGCGTTGAAGCGACAGGGCCTTCCACTGAAGCTTTCTTT. It yields the protein CSVEATGPSTEAFF.

The chain recombines TRBV19 with TRBJ1-1; 7 bases match TRBD1. The CDR3 spans 15 residues. The J segment lost 4 bases and the V segment lost 6 bases, leaving 11 bases of the junction unmatched. CDR1 and CDR2 from the germline V gene are LNHDA and SQIVND (reference sequence). This CDR3 is CASRREGAGGTEAFF. As DNA, the CDR3 is TGTGCCAGTAGGCGCGAGGGGGCAGGGGGCACTGAAGCTTTCTTT.

In nucleotides, the CDR3 is TGTGCCAGCAGCCCGTGGGGCACTAAGGGATACACCATATATTTT. It codes for CASSPWGTKGYTIYF. This chain uses TRBV5-6 with TRBJ1-3, with a tentative D call TRBD1 (5 bases). This CDR3 is 15 amino acids long. CDR1 and CDR2 from the germline V gene are SGHDT and YYEEEE. Trimming left V 4 bases short and J 8 bases short, with 19 bases between.

A single count supports this clone. The chain couples TRBV29-1 to TRBJ1-1; D gene ambiguous. With 5 bases removed from V and 3 bases from J, the gap between germline ends came to 4 bases. The CDR3 is made up of 10 amino acids. Germline assignment: CDR1 SQVTM and CDR2 ANQGSEA. CDR3 sequence: CSVLYTEAFF. In nucleotides, the CDR3 is TGCAGCGTTTTATACACTGAAGCTTTCTTT. Combining the CDR3 with reference TRBV29-1 and TRBJ1-1 gives the whole variable domain SAVISQKPSRDICQRGTSLTIQCQVDSQVTMMFWYRQQPGQSLTLIATANQGSEATYESGFVIDKFPISRPNLTFSTLTVSNMSPEDSSIYLCSVLYTEAFFGQGTRLTVV.

This rearrangement joins TRBV2 to TRBJ2-3; 7 bases fit TRBD2. The germline V gene has CDR1 SNHLY and CDR2 FYNNEI. Trimming removed 6 bases from V and 5 bases from J; junction bases left unmatched: 8. The CDR3 is 14 residues long. Written as DNA, the CDR3 is TGTGCCAGCAGAAATGGGCGGGAGATAGATACGCAGTATTTT. Its protein product is CASRNGREIDTQYF.

The genes are TRBV6-6 and TRBJ1-1; 8 positions agree with TRBD1. Unmatched junction bases numbered 4, after V lost 5 bases and J lost 5 bases. The germline V gene encodes CDR1 MNHNY and CDR2 SVGAGI (reference sequence). CDR3 length: 13 amino acids. CDR3 region: CASSVRGRTEAFF. In nucleotides, the CDR3 is TGTGCCAGCAGTGTCAGGGGGCGAACTGAAGCTTTCTTT.

This chain links TRBV5-1 with TRBJ2-7; 10 positions agree with TRBD1. The trim removed 3 bases at V and 2 bases at J, leaving 14 bases unmatched. CDR1 and CDR2 (germline): SGHRS, YFSETQ. The CDR3 covers 18 residues. The CDR3 DNA reads TGCGCCAGCAGCTCCGGGACAGGGGAGAGTTTGGGAACCTACGAGCAGTACTTC. Its translation: CASSSGTGESLGTYEQYF.

The V and J genes are TRBV9 and TRBJ2-3; D might be TRBD1 (5 bases). Germline CDR1 SGDLS, CDR2 YYNGEE. The CDR3 is made up of 15 amino acids. V gave up 6 bases and J gave up 0 bases, with 14 bases separating them. This chain's CDR3 is CASTPVGRSTDTQYF. Written as DNA, the CDR3 is TGTGCCAGCACCCCGGTGGGGCGTAGCACAGATACGCAGTATTTT.

V usage is TRBV12-3 or TRBV12-4 and J usage is TRBJ2-5; TRBD1 might be the D (5 bases). This CDR3 contains 12 residues. Trimming left V 3 bases short and J 7 bases short, with 9 bases between. The CDR3, as DNA: TGTGCCAGCAGTTTCGGAAGGGGGACCCAGTACTTC. Translation: CASSFGRGTQYF.